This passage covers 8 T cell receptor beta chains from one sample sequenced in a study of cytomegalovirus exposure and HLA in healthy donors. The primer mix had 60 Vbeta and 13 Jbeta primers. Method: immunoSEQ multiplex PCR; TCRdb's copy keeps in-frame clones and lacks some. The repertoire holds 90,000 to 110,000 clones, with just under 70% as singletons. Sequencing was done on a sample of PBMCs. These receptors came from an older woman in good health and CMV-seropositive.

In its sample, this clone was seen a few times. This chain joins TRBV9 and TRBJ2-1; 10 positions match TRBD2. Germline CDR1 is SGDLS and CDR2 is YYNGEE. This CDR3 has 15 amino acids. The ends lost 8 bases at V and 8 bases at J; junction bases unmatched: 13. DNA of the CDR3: TGTGCCAGTAATCCCCGGGGACTAGCGTTCGATGAGCAGTTCTTC. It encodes CASNPRGLAFDEQFF.

CDR3 residues: CASSDQGTNTEAFF. CDR3 nucleotides: TGTGCCAGCAGCGACCAGGGGACAAACACTGAAGCTTTCTTT. The chain uses TRBV5-4 and TRBJ1-1; D perhaps matches TRBD1 (6 bases). The V end lost 4 bases, the J end lost 2 bases, and 12 bases lay between the germline ends. The CDR3 has 14 amino acids. Germline CDR1 is SGHNT and CDR2 is YYREEE (reference sequence).

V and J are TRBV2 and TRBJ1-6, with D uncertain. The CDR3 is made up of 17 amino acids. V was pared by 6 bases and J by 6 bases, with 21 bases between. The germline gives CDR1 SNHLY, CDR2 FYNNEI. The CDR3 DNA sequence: TGTGCCAGCAGCCAACAAGCAGCGGGTCTGATTAATTCACCCCTCCACTTT. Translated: CASSQQAAGLINSPLHF. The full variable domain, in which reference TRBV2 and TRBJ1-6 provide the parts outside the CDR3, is EPEVTQTPSHQVTQMGQEVILRCVPISNHLYFYWYRQILGQKVEFLVSFYNNEISEKSEIFDDQFSVERPDGSNFTLKIRSTKLEDSAMYFCASSQQAAGLINSPLHFGNGTRLTVT.

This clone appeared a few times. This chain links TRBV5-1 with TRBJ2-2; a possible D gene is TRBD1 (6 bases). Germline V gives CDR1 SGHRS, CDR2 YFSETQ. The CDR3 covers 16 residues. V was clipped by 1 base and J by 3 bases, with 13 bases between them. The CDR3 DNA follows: TGCGCCAGCAGCTTGCTCACAGGGTGGGACACCGGGGAGCTGTTTTTT. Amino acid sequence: CASSLLTGWDTGELFF.

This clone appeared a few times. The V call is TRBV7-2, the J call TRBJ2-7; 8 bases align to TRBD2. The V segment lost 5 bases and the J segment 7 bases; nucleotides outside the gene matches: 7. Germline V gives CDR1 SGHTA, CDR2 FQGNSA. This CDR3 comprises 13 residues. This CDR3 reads CASSPSGGQEQYF. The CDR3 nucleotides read TGTGCCAGCAGCCCGAGCGGGGGTCAAGAGCAGTACTTC. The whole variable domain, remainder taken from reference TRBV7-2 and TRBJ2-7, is GAGVSQSPSNKVTEKGKDVELRCDPISGHTALYWYRQSLGQGLEFLIYFQGNSAPDKSGLPSDRFSAERTGGSVSTLTIQRTQQEDSAVYLCASSPSGGQEQYFGPGTRLTVT.

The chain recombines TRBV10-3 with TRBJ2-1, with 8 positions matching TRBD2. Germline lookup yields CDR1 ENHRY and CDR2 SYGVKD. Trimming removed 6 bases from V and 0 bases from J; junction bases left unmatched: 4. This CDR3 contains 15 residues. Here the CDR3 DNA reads TGTGCCATCAGCGGGGGGGAGAACTCCTACAATGAGCAGTTCTTC. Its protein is CAISGGENSYNEQFF.

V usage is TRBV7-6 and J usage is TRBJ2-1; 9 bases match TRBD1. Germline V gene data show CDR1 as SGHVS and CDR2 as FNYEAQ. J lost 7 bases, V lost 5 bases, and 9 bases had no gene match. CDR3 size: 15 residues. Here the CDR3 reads CASSRTGGAHNEQFF. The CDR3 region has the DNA TGTGCCAGCAGCCGAACAGGGGGCGCGCATAATGAGCAGTTCTTC.

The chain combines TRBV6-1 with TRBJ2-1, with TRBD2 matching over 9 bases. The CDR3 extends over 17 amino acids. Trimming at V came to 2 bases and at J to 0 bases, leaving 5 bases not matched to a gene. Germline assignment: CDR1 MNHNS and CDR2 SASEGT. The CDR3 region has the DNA TGTGCCAGCAGTGAACGGATTAGCGGGAGCTCCTACAATGAGCAGTTCTTC. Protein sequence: CASSERISGSSYNEQFF.